This T cell receptor (beta chain) was documented in a study of cytomegalovirus exposure and HLA in healthy donors. PCR used 60 Vbeta primers and 13 Jbeta primers. Generated by immunoSEQ multiplex PCR, the TCRdb table keeps only in-frame clones and is missing some. Among 210,000 or so clones listed, roughly 80% were seen once. Of note for this clone: What it binds is unknown.

The CDR3 runs 16 residues. V dropped 4 bases and J dropped 2 bases, with 14 bases sitting between them. Per the germline V gene, CDR1 is MGHRA and CDR2 is YSYEKL. Regarding the study as a whole: Most CMV-associated TCR beta chains appeared HLA-restricted in a later analysis. TCR beta chains associated with HLA were, in a later analysis, more clonally expanded than equally common others.

Specimen: PBMCs. The receptor was isolated from a girl aged 10 to 17 in good health and CMV-seronegative. The rearrangement joins TRBV4-1 to TRBJ2-2, with D possibly TRBD1 on 7 matching bases. CDR3 nucleotides: TGCGCCAGCAGCCGAGGGCAGGGGGGAAACACCGGGGAGCTGTTTTTT. It specifies CASSRGQGGNTGELFF.